A single sample is the source of the 3 T cell receptor beta chains below, sequenced in a study of a mutant IDH1 vaccine in newly diagnosed glioma (dated by TCRdb to about 2021). Per the publication, the time point label means: baseline, week 1 (first vaccination visit). The treatment or condition label here, explained by the study, means: pre-vaccination baseline after standard-of-care therapy. Libraries came from the immunoSEQ multiplex PCR assay. Entries here come from immuneACCESS through TCRdb and include only in-frame sequences with V and J called. Some clones fail to appear in such tables; in the studies checked, an unresolved V gene covers under half of the shortfall, and the cause of the remainder is unknown. Here the sample has tens of thousands of clones; 82% occur a single time. The ten largest make up less than 5.5% of the sample. Sequenced material: PBMCs, taken from a glioma patient treated with radiotherapy, temozolomide or both. The receptors here all came from a man aged 35 to 55 with glioma. Some clones in this sample may be carry-over from other donors' samples.

V usage is TRBV4-2 and J usage is TRBJ2-7; the D is unclear. CDR1 and CDR2 from the germline V gene are LGHNA and YNFKEQ. V shed 0 bases and J shed 0 bases, with 12 bases lying between them. CDR3 length equals 16 residues. The CDR3, as DNA: TGTGCCAGCAGCCAAGAGACGGACCCAGGCTCCTACGAGCAGTACTTC. Its translation is CASSQETDPGSYEQYF.

This clone occurred once. This sequence joins TRBV6-6 and TRBJ1-5; D is uncertain. V was shortened by 2 bases and J by 7 bases, with 12 bases between the two germline ends. In germline, CDR1 is MNHNY, CDR2 SVGAGI (reference sequence). The CDR3 is made up of 14 amino acids. The CDR3 sequence: CASSYRNGEQPQHF. The CDR3 nucleotides read TGTGCCAGCAGTTACAGGAACGGGGAACAGCCCCAGCATTTT.

The chain has TRBV5-4 and TRBJ2-5, with 7 bases that match TRBD2. V trimming: 2 bases; J trimming: 2 bases; junction bases outside the gene matches: 6. Germline V lookup: CDR1 SGHNT, CDR2 YYREEE (reference sequence). CDR3 length: 15 amino acids. The CDR3 here is CASSFRSGAQETQYF. The CDR3 DNA reads TGTGCCAGCAGCTTCAGGAGCGGGGCTCAAGAGACCCAGTACTTC. The full variable domain, rest sourced from reference TRBV5-4 and TRBJ2-5, is ETGVTQSPTHLIKTRGQQVTLRCSSQSGHNTVSWYQQALGQGPQFIFQYYREEENGRGNFPPRFSGLQFPNYSSELNVNALELDDSALYLCASSFRSGAQETQYFGPGTRLLVL.